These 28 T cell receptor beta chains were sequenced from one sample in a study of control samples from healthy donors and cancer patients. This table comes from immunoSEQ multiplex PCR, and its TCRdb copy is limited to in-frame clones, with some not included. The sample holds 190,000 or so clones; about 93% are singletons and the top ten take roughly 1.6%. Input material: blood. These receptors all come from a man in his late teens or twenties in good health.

The CDR3 DNA is TGCAGCGTTGAAAGTCAGACAGGCTACACCTTC. Its protein is CSVESQTGYTF. The chain recombines TRBV29-1 with TRBJ1-2; D remains ambiguous. This CDR3 spans 11 amino acids. The ends were cut back, 2 bases at V and 8 bases at J, with 9 bases in the middle. CDR1 is SQVTM and CDR2 is ANQGSEA in the germline V gene.

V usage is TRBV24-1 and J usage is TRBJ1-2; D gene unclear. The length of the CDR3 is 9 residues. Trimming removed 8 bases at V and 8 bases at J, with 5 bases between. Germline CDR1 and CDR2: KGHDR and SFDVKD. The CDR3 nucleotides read TGTGCCACCAAAGGAGGCTACACCTTC. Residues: CATKGGYTF.

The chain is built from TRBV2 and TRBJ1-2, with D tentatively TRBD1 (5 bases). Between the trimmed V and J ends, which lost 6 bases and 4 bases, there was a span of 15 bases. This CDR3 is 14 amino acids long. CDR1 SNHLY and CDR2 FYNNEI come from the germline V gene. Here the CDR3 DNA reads TGTGCCAGCAGCCTCCGGGACTCTAGCTATGGCTACACCTTC. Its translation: CASSLRDSSYGYTF.

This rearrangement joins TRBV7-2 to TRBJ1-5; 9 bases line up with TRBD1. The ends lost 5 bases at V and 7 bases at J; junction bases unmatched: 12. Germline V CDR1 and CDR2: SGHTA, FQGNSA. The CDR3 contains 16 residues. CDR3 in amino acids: CASSINRGQAGQPQHF. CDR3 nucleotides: TGTGCCAGCAGCATCAACAGGGGGCAGGCTGGGCAGCCCCAGCATTTT. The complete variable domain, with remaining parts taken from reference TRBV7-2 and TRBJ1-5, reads GAGVSQSPSNKVTEKGKDVELRCDPISGHTALYWYRQSLGQGLEFLIYFQGNSAPDKSGLPSDRFSAERTGGSVSTLTIQRTQQEDSAVYLCASSINRGQAGQPQHFGDGTRLSIL.

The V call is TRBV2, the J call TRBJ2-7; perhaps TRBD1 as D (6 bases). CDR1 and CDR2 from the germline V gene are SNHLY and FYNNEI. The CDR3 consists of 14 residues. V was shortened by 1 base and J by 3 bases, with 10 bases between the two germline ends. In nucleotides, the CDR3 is TGTGCCAGCAGTGAAGAAATGGACAGCTACGAGCAGTACTTC. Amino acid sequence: CASSEEMDSYEQYF.

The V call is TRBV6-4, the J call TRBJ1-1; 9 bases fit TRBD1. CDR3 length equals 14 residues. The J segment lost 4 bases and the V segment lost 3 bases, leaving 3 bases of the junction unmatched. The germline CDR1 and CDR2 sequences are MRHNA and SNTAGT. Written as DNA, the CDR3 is TGTGCCAGCAGTGAAAGGACAGGGGTCACTGAAGCTTTCTTT. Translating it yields CASSERTGVTEAFF.

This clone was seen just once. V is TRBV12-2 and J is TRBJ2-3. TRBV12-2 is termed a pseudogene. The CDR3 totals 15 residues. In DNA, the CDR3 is TGTGCAAGTCCCCGAACGAATCGATCTTACGATACGCAGTATTTT. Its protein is CASPRTNRSYDTQYF.

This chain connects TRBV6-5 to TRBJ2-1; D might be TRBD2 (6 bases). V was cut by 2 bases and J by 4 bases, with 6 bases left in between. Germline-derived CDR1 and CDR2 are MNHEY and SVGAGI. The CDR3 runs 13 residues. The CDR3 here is CASSYAGYNEQFF. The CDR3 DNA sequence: TGTGCCAGCAGTTACGCGGGGTACAATGAGCAGTTCTTC.

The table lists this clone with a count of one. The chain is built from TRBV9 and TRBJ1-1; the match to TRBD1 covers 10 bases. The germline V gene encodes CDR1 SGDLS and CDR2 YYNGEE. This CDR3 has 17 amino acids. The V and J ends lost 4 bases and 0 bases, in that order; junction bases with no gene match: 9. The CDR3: CASSKTGTGVMNTEAFF. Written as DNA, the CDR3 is TGTGCCAGCAGCAAAACCGGGACAGGGGTTATGAACACTGAAGCTTTCTTT. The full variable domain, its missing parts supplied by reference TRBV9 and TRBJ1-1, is DSGVTQTPKHLITATGQRVTLRCSPRSGDLSVYWYQQSLDQGLQFLIQYYNGEERAKGNILERFSAQQFPDLHSELNLSSLELGDSALYFCASSKTGTGVMNTEAFFGQGTRLTVV.

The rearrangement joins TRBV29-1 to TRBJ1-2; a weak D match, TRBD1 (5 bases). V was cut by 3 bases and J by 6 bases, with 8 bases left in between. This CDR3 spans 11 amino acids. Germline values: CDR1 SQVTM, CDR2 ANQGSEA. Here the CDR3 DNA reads TGCAGCGTTGATTTGGGGCATGGCTACACCTTC. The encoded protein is CSVDLGHGYTF.

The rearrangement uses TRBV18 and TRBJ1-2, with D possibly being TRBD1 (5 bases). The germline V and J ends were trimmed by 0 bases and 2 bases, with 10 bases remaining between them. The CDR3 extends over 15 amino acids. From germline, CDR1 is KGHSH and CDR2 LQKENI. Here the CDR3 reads CASSPPERGNYGYTF. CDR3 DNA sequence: TGTGCCAGCTCACCACCAGAACGGGGGAACTATGGCTACACCTTC.

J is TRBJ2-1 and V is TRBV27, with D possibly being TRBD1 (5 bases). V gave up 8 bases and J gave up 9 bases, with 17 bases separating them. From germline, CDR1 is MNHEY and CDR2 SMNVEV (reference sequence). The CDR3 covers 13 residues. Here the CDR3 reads CASRRQGESEQFF. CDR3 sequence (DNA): TGTGCCAGCCGAAGGCAGGGCGAGAGTGAGCAGTTCTTC.

The chain's CDR3 is CATRSDRTTLGEQYF. The CDR3 region has the DNA TGTGCCACCCGCTCGGACAGGACCACCCTCGGCGAGCAGTACTTC. The genes are TRBV15 and TRBJ2-7; TRBD1 matches at 7 bases. The J segment lost 6 bases and the V segment lost 8 bases, leaving 16 bases of the junction unmatched. The CDR3 runs 15 residues. The V gene's germline CDR1 is LNHNV and CDR2 YYDKDF (reference sequence).

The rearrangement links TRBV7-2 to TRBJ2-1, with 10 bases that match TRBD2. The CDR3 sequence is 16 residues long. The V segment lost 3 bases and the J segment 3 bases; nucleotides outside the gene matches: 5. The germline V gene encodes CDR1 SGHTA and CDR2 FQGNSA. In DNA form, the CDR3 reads TGTGCCAGCAGCTTCGAGGGACTAGCGTTCTACAATGAGCAGTTCTTC. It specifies CASSFEGLAFYNEQFF. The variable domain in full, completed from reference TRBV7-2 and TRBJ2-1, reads GAGVSQSPSNKVTEKGKDVELRCDPISGHTALYWYRQSLGQGLEFLIYFQGNSAPDKSGLPSDRFSAERTGGSVSTLTIQRTQQEDSAVYLCASSFEGLAFYNEQFFGPGTRLTVL.

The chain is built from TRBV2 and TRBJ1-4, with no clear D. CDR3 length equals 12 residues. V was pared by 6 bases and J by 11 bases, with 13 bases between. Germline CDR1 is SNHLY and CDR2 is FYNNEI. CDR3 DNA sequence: TGTGCCAGCAGCCCACAAAGTTGGAAACTGTTTTTT. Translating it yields CASSPQSWKLFF.

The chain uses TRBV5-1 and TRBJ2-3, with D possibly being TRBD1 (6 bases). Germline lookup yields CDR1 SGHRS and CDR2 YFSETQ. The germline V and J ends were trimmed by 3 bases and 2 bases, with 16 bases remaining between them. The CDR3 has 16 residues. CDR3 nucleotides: TGCGCCAGCAGCTCAGAGAGACAGGTTTACACAGATACGCAGTATTTT. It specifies CASSSERQVYTDTQYF.

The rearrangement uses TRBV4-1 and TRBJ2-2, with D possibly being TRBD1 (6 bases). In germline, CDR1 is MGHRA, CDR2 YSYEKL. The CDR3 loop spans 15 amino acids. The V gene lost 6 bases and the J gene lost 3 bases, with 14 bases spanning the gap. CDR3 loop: CASRPTGLDTGELFF. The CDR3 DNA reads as TGCGCCAGCAGGCCAACAGGGTTGGACACCGGGGAGCTGTTTTTT.

In nucleotides, the CDR3 is TGTGCCAGCAGATCGACAGGGGGGTTGAACACTGAAGCTTTCTTT. Amino acid sequence: CASRSTGGLNTEAFF. This chain joins TRBV28 and TRBJ1-1; 9 bases match TRBD1. With V trimmed by 6 bases and J by 0 bases, 5 bases remained unmatched. CDR1 is MDHEN, CDR2 SYDVKM, per germline. The CDR3 contains 15 residues.

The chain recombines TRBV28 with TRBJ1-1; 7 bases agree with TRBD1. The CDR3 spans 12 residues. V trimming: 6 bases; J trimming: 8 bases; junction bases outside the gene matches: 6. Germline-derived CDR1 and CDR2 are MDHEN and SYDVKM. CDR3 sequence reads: CASRLTGLEAFF. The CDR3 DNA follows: TGTGCCAGCAGACTGACAGGGCTCGAAGCTTTCTTT.

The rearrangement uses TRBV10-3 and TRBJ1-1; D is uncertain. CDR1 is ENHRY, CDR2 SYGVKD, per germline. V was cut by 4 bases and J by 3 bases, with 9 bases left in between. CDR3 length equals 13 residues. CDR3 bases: TGTGCCATCAGTGGAGAGATAGACACTGAAGCTTTCTTT. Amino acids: CAISGEIDTEAFF.

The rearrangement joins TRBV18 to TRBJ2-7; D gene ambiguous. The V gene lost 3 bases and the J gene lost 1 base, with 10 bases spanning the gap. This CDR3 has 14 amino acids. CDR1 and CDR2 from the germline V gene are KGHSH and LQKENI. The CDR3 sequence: CASSPYSKSYEQYF. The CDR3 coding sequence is TGTGCCAGCTCACCTTACAGTAAGTCCTACGAGCAGTACTTC.

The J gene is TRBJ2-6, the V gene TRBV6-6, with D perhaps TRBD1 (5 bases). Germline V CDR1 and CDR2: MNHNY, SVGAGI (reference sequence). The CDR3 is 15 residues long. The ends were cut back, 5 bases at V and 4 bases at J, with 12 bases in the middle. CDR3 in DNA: TGTGCCAGCAGTAACGGACAATCCGGGGCCAACGTCCTGACTTTC. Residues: CASSNGQSGANVLTF.

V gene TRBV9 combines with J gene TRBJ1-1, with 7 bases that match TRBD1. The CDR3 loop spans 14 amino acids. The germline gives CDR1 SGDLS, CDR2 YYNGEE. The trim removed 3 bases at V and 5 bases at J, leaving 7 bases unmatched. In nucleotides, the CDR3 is TGTGCCAGCAGCGCGACAGGGACCGGGACTGAAGCTTTCTTT. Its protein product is CASSATGTGTEAFF.

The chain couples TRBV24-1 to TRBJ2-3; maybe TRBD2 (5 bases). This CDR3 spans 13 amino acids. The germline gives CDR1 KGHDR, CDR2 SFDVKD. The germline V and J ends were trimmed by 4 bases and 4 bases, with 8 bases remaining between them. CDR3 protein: CATSEEVADTQYF. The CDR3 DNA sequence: TGTGCCACCAGTGAGGAGGTTGCAGATACGCAGTATTTT.

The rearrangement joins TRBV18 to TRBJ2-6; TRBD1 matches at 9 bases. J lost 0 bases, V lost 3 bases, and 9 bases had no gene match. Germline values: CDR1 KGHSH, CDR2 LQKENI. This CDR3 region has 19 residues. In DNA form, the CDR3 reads TGTGCCAGCTCACCGACGGCGGGACAGGGCTTCTCTGGGGCCAACGTCCTGACTTTC. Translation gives CASSPTAGQGFSGANVLTF.

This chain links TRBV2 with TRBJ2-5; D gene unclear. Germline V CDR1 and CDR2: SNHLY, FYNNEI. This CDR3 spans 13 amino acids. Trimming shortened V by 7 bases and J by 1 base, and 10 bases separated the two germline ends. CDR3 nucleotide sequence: TGTGCCAGCACCCCGCGAGTCCAAGAGACCCAGTACTTC. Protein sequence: CASTPRVQETQYF.

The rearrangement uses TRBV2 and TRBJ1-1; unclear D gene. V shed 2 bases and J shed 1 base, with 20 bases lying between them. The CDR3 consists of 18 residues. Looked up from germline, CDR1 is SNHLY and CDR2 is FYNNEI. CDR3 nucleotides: TGTGCCAGCAGTGAAAAGAGGGTGGAGGGATGGCGGAACACTGAAGCTTTCTTT. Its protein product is CASSEKRVEGWRNTEAFF. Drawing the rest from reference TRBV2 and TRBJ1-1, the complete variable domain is EPEVTQTPSHQVTQMGQEVILRCVPISNHLYFYWYRQILGQKVEFLVSFYNNEISEKSEIFDDQFSVERPDGSNFTLKIRSTKLEDSAMYFCASSEKRVEGWRNTEAFFGQGTRLTVV.

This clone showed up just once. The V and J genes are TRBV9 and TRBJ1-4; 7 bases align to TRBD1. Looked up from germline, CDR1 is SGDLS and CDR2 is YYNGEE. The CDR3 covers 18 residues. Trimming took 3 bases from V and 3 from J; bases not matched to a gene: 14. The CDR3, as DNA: TGTGCCAGCAGCGCCCGACAGGGTCCTAGCAAGTCTAATGAAAAACTGTTTTTT. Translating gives CASSARQGPSKSNEKLFF. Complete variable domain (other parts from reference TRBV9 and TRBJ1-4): DSGVTQTPKHLITATGQRVTLRCSPRSGDLSVYWYQQSLDQGLQFLIQYYNGEERAKGNILERFSAQQFPDLHSELNLSSLELGDSALYFCASSARQGPSKSNEKLFFGSGTQLSVL.